Sequencing of this T cell receptor (beta chain) was carried out in a study of T cell changes during pregnancy in multiple sclerosis. Using immunoSEQ multiplex PCR, the repertoire was profiled, and TCRdb retains in-frame clones only, with some absent. The data hold tens of thousands of clones, with roughly nine tenths observed a single time. The CDR3 is made up of 14 amino acids. The junction had 7 bases not matched to a gene; V was cut back by 5 bases and J by 5 bases. Germline assignment: CDR1 SGHTS and CDR2 YDEGEE. This clone appeared once. The sequenced sample was CD8+ T cells from peripheral blood mononuclear cells, obtained before pregnancy. This clonotype was obtained from a female donor with multiple sclerosis, enrolled in a pregnancy study. The chain links TRBV5-8 to TRBJ2-3; 8 bases agree with TRBD2. The CDR3: CASRYLGRVDTQYF. DNA of the CDR3: TGTGCCAGCAGATACCTCGGGAGGGTAGATACGCAGTATTTT.